The clone carrying this T cell receptor (beta chain) was seen at least ten times. Antigen unknown. With molecular barcodes, quantitative 5'-RACE was used to make the TCR beta libraries. MiXCR was run by TCRdb on the 5' RACE reads, yielding one entry per CDR3 protein. The sample has about 310,000 distinct CDR3 sequences; less than 25% are singletons. The data are from a study of CD8 T cells in ankylosing spondylitis. Study-wide points: Reportedly, matched ankylosing spondylitis synovial fluid was significantly enriched for disease-linked clones. Within peripheral blood, clones linked to disease were CD8+ and relatively rare.

With 3 bases removed from V and 7 bases from J, the gap between germline ends came to 6 bases. CDR1 and CDR2 from the germline V gene are SQVTM and ANQGSEA. This CDR3 comprises 10 residues. The chain couples TRBV29-1 to TRBJ1-1; unclear D gene. Sequences were obtained from blood, either unsorted or a sorted T cell fraction (not recorded which). The clonotype originates from a female donor with ankylosing spondylitis or in good health (not recorded which). CDR3 sequence reads: CSVETGEAFF. CDR3 nucleotide sequence: TGCAGCGTTGAGACTGGTGAAGCTTTCTTT.